This TCR beta chain was recovered during a study of STAT5B mutations in CD4+ large granular lymphocyte leukemia. Overall study findings and caveats: 8/27 top patient clones versus 2/35 control clones were TRBV06-family. Higher CD4+ than CD8+ T-LGLL clonality might reflect small sample size.

Per the original methods: Productive clonotypes were detectable down to 2.59 x 10-5 frequency. Clones were read by immunoSEQ multiplex PCR, and TCRdb kept only the in-frame ones, dropping some. That table supplies the V and J calls and clone size; D and trimming were determined from the DNA. This table holds about 37,000 clones, approximately 71% found once. J lost 2 bases, V lost 0 bases, and 13 bases had no gene match. This CDR3 region has 19 residues. Germline assignment: CDR1 KGHSH and CDR2 LQKENI. This clone was observed once. Its antigen is currently unknown. Controls came from buffy coats of healthy blood donors.

The sample was CD4+ T cells from blood buffy coats. The genes are TRBV18 and TRBJ2-7; 10 bases map to TRBD1. This sequence originates from a human donor in good health. CDR3 DNA: TGTGCCAGCTCACCACCCCGAACTAAGGACAGGGGGTGGGCCTACGAGCAGTACTTC. Residues: CASSPPRTKDRGWAYEQYF.